One sample yielded the 9 T cell receptor beta chains listed below, sequenced in a study of cytomegalovirus exposure and HLA in healthy donors. PCR used 60 Vbeta primers and 13 Jbeta primers. Here immunoSEQ multiplex PCR was the method, and the copy in TCRdb shows in-frame clones only, minus some. The table includes about 120,000 clones, 81% detected once. The sample was PBMCs. Source of these receptors: a man between 18 and 35 years old in good health and CMV-seropositive.

The rearrangement joins TRBV6-6 to TRBJ2-7; TRBD1 matches at 9 bases. The CDR3 consists of 16 residues. Trimming at V came to 1 base and at J to 6 bases, leaving 10 bases not matched to a gene. Germline CDR1 and CDR2: MNHNY and SVGAGI (reference sequence). DNA for the CDR3: TGTGCCAGCAGTTACTTGGGAGGGACAGGGACCAGCGAGCAGTACTTC. This codes for CASSYLGGTGTSEQYF.

CDR3 sequence reads: CASSPPRGRGSNEKLFF. The CDR3 nucleotides read TGTGCCAGCAGTCCCCCAAGGGGGCGCGGATCTAATGAAAAACTGTTTTTT. The chain has TRBV28 and TRBJ1-4, with 7 positions matching TRBD1. This CDR3 has 17 residues. Losses at the gene ends were 5 bases for V and 3 bases for J; bases not matched to a gene: 12. Germline-derived CDR1 and CDR2 are MDHEN and SYDVKM.

The V gene is TRBV5-4, the J gene TRBJ2-3; 10 nucleotides line up with TRBD1. The CDR3 totals 14 residues. Germline CDR1 and CDR2: SGHNT and YYREEE (reference sequence). The V gene end was trimmed by 4 bases and the J gene end by 5 bases; junction bases not matched to a gene: 4. The CDR3 loop is CASSRGQGRDTQYF. The CDR3 DNA is TGTGCCAGCAGCCGGGGACAGGGGCGAGATACGCAGTATTTT.

Notes on this clone: Lacking the conserved final phenylalanine or tryptophan, this CDR3 likely reflects a read error. The chain employs TRBV7-2 and TRBJ1-1; 8 bases agree with TRBD1. Losses at the gene ends were 2 bases for V and 5 bases for J; bases not matched to a gene: 4. Germline loops: CDR1 SGHTA, CDR2 FQGNSA. The CDR3 length is 14 residues. CDR3 sequence reads: CASSLQGAITEAFS. The CDR3 DNA reads TGTGCCAGCAGCTTACAGGGGGCGATTACTGAAGCTTTCTCT.

This chain connects TRBV5-1 to TRBJ2-2; tentatively, D is TRBD1 (7 bases). The CDR3 totals 19 residues. The germline CDR1 and CDR2 sequences are SGHRS and YFSETQ. Trimming removed 3 bases from V and 4 bases from J, with 25 bases in between. The CDR3 protein is CASSSRGEQGRISTGELFF. The CDR3, as DNA: TGCGCCAGCAGCTCGCGCGGTGAACAGGGGAGGATCAGCACCGGGGAGCTGTTTTTT.

V is TRBV30 and J is TRBJ1-4; TRBD1 matches 8 bases. Germline CDR1 reads GTSNPN; CDR2 reads SVGIG (reference sequence). The V segment lost 5 bases and the J segment 2 bases; nucleotides outside the gene matches: 7. There are 15 residues in the CDR3. The CDR3: CAWDHQGATNEKLFF. The CDR3 nucleotides are TGTGCCTGGGATCATCAGGGGGCGACTAATGAAAAACTGTTTTTT.

This clone came up a few times. V usage is TRBV25-1 and J usage is TRBJ2-4; the match to TRBD1 covers 7 bases. V shed 4 bases, J shed 6 bases, and the junction held 3 bases outside the gene matches. Germline CDR1 is MGHDK and CDR2 is SYGVNS. The CDR3 covers 13 residues. In nucleotides, the CDR3 is TGTGCCAGCAGTGCGGCAGGGGGAAACATTCAGTACTTC. Amino acids: CASSAAGGNIQYF.

The chain couples TRBV5-4 to TRBJ1-5; TRBD1 is a possible D gene (6 bases). CDR3 length: 14 residues. From germline, CDR1 is SGHNT and CDR2 YYREEE (reference sequence). Trimming stripped 2 bases from V and 6 bases from J, with 12 bases between. The CDR3 loop is CASSFQGSRQPQHF. The CDR3 nucleotides read TGTGCCAGCAGCTTCCAGGGGTCCCGTCAGCCCCAGCATTTT.

The chain employs TRBV25-1 and TRBJ2-5; 11 bases align to TRBD2. V shed 7 bases, J shed 4 bases, and the junction held 8 bases outside the gene matches. The length of the CDR3 is 15 residues. Germline values: CDR1 MGHDK, CDR2 SYGVNS. CDR3 sequence (DNA): TGTGCCAGCAAGCTCCTAGCGGGAGGCCCAGAGACCCAGTACTTC. Residues: CASKLLAGGPETQYF.